This paragraph reports one T cell receptor beta chain. The antigen is not known. The assay was immunoSEQ multiplex PCR, and TCRdb's table has in-frame clones only and misses some. The sample carries about 58,000 clones, around nine tenths recorded once. This entry comes from a study of cytomegalovirus exposure and HLA in healthy donors. Findings of the study overall: Through in vitro validation, a few CMV-associated chains were shown to be specific for CMV antigens. Diagnosis of cytomegalovirus status made by the classifier reportedly showed high specificity and sensitivity. Associated with cytomegalovirus, according to the listing, were around 160 TCR beta chains.

The CDR3 has 15 amino acids. Germline assignment: CDR1 SNHLY and CDR2 FYNNEI. Unmatched junction bases numbered 3, after V lost 4 bases and J lost 0 bases. The sequenced sample consisted of PBMCs. The chain joins TRBV2 to TRBJ2-1; 7 bases match TRBD2. This clonotype was sampled from a man aged 18 to 30 in good health and CMV-seronegative. The CDR3 sequence is CASSAGGSSYNEQFF. The DNA of the CDR3 is TGTGCCAGCAGTGCGGGAGGTAGCTCCTACAATGAGCAGTTCTTC.